This TCR beta chain was profiled in a study of blood T cell repertoires in COVID-19. Ages ranged from about 18 to 90 years, with residence in more than 20 US areas. Cohort assignment relied on participant-reported clinical history. Cohort 3 recovered donors had two negative PCRs, clearance, or symptom resolution. Using immunoSEQ multiplex PCR, the repertoire was profiled, and TCRdb retains in-frame clones only, with some absent. Among hundreds of thousands of clones listed, around 86% were seen once. The junction had 9 bases not matched to a gene; V was cut back by 5 bases and J by 5 bases. Germline V gives CDR1 SGHTA, CDR2 FQGTGA. The CDR3 runs 17 residues.

Material for sequencing was PBMCs or T cells enriched from blood (not recorded which). V is TRBV7-3 and J is TRBJ2-1; 13 bases align to TRBD2. This TCR came from a woman in her 50s who had recovered from COVID-19. CDR3 sequence reads: CASSPRLAGGYNNEQFF. The CDR3 DNA follows: TGTGCCAGCAGCCCCCGACTAGCGGGAGGCTACAACAATGAGCAGTTCTTC.